This T cell receptor (beta chain) was sequenced for a study of graft-versus-host responses after intestinal transplantation. Whole-study findings and limits: Graft-donor T cell macrochimerism coincided with high graft-versus-host to host-versus-graft clonal ratios in allografts. Researchers found GvH clones in recipient marrow, and some showed up first in ileum or blood.

Comment on this clone: What it recognizes is unknown.

The CDR3 extends over 13 amino acids. Germline assignment: CDR1 SEHNR and CDR2 FQNEAQ (reference sequence). V shed 7 bases and J 7 bases; nucleotides not matched to a gene: 4. Clones were sequenced by immunoSEQ multiplex PCR, and TCRdb holds only the in-frame ones, with some missing. The sample carries 84,000 or so clones, 80% to 95% recorded once. The sequenced sample was unstimulated CD8+ T cells sorted from spleen or lymph node cells, obtained before transplant. The origin of this receptor is a human donor who was the organ donor for an intestinal transplant. The chain links TRBV7-9 to TRBJ2-1; 10 nucleotides agree with TRBD2. DNA for the CDR3: TGTGCCAGCAAGCGGGAGGGCCCGAATGAGCAGTTCTTC. Amino acids: CASKREGPNEQFF. Full variable domain (outside the CDR3, taken from reference TRBV7-9 and TRBJ2-1): DTGVSQNPRHKITKRGQNVTFRCDPISEHNRLYWYRQTLGQGPEFLTYFQNEAQLEKSRLLSDRFSAERPKGSFSTLEIQRTEQGDSAMYLCASKREGPNEQFFGPGTRLTVL.